A single sample is the source of the 4 T cell receptor beta chains below, sequenced in a study of blood T cells in healthy people across ages (dated by TCRdb to about 2015). Libraries were made using 5' RACE. Reads for this sample came from an Illumina HiSeq 2500. A second about 7 to 11 cycle PCR used a sample-barcoded 5' primer and a J-beta primer mix. TCRdb reworked the public reads: Q25 trimming with fastp, MiXCR clone assembly, productive beta chains retained. Every entry covers one CDR3 protein and lists the most common genes and DNA from its rows. The sample profile shows some 900,000 distinct CDR3 sequences; roughly 50% of them were found once. The leading ten clones occupy roughly 12% of the sample. The sequencing sample was made of blood. The receptor source for this set is a young man in good health.

The rearrangement links TRBV5-1 to TRBJ1-1, with D unclear. CDR3 length: 14 residues. Germline V CDR1 and CDR2: SGHRS, YFSETQ. V gave up 3 bases and J gave up 5 bases, with 14 bases separating them. In DNA, the CDR3 is TGCGCCAGCAGCTCCGACTCCCAGAGGACTGAAGCTTTCTTT. Translation: CASSSDSQRTEAFF.

CDR3 bases: TGTGCCAGCAGTTTATCGGCAGGGGGCTACGGAAAACTGTTTTTT. This gives the protein CASSLSAGGYGKLFF. The chain recombines TRBV27 with TRBJ1-4, with 8 bases fitting TRBD1. Germline V gives CDR1 MNHEY, CDR2 SMNVEV (reference sequence). V shed 0 bases and J 10 bases; nucleotides not matched to a gene: 7. CDR3 length: 15 residues.

In regard to this clonotype: This may arise from a read error, as a much more abundant clone is one base away. The rearrangement uses TRBV2 and TRBJ2-4; D is perhaps TRBD1 (6 bases). The better agreement between TRBJ2-7 and the DNA end casts doubt on the J call. From germline, CDR1 is SNHLY and CDR2 FYNNEI. The CDR3 is made up of 12 amino acids. The CDR3 is CASGLTGSEQYF. The CDR3 nucleotides are TGTGCCAGCGGTCTCACAGGGTCCGAGCAGTACTTC.

The V gene is TRBV7-2, the J gene TRBJ2-5, with D possibly being TRBD1 or TRBD2 (6 bases each). This CDR3 region has 16 residues. Trimming removed 5 bases from V and 6 bases from J, with 22 bases in between. Germline-derived CDR1 and CDR2 are SGHTA and FQGNSA. The CDR3 is CASSRTPEGGLKTQYF. The CDR3 nucleotides read TGTGCCAGCAGCCGGACGCCGGAGGGGGGCCTTAAGACCCAGTACTTC. The variable domain in full, completed from reference TRBV7-2 and TRBJ2-5, reads GAGVSQSPSNKVTEKGKDVELRCDPISGHTALYWYRQSLGQGLEFLIYFQGNSAPDKSGLPSDRFSAERTGGSVSTLTIQRTQQEDSAVYLCASSRTPEGGLKTQYFGPGTRLLVL.